Sequencing of this T cell receptor beta chain was carried out in a study of T cell responses to AZD1222 COVID-19 vaccine. Study-level findings and limits: The repertoires were collected only after the peak T cell response. The span of vaccine-associated CD4 TCRs extended across spike, with dominance at 160-218 and 743-854. The study reported that nearly half of spike-specific TCRs target unmutated variant regions.

About this clone itself: Antigen unknown.

V was shortened by 3 bases and J by 7 bases, with 11 bases between the two germline ends. The germline CDR1 and CDR2 sequences are SGHRS and YFSETQ. The CDR3 sequence is 13 residues long. Assay: immunoSEQ multiplex PCR; the TCRdb copy retains only in-frame clones and omits some. This table has more than 95,000 clones, approximately 80% appearing once. Second-dose schedules of about 4 or about 12 weeks were combined. The chain is built from TRBV5-1 and TRBJ2-1, with D unresolved. Sequenced here: peripheral blood, sampled 28 days after the second AZD1222 dose. This receptor was obtained from an adult who received the AZD1222 COVID-19 vaccine. DNA of the CDR3: TGCGCCAGCAGCTCGGGCATTGGTAATGAGCAGTTCTTC. The encoded protein is CASSSGIGNEQFF. The complete variable domain, with remaining parts taken from reference TRBV5-1 and TRBJ2-1, reads KAGVTQTPRYLIKTRGQQVTLSCSPISGHRSVSWYQQTPGQGLQFLFEYFSETQRNKGNFPGRFSGRQFSNSRSEMNVSTLELGDSALYLCASSSGIGNEQFFGPGTRLTVL.